Below, 31 T cell receptor beta chains from the same sample are listed, as sequenced in a study of blood T cells in healthy people across ages. Sample-barcoded 5' priming and a J-beta primer mix drove a second PCR of 7 to 11 cycles. TCRdb reprocessed the 5' RACE reads with MiXCR, giving one entry per CDR3 protein. The table records over 600,000 distinct CDR3 sequences, around 50% of them present only once. The sample comprised blood. The receptors stem from an elderly man in good health.

The chain has TRBV9 and TRBJ1-2; D remains ambiguous. The germline gives CDR1 SGDLS, CDR2 YYNGEE. The CDR3 extends over 14 amino acids. V was cut by 4 bases and J by 9 bases, with 19 bases left in between. CDR3: CASSLRTPGSSYTF. The CDR3 nucleotides read TGTGCCAGCAGCCTGCGGACCCCGGGAAGTAGCTACACCTTC.

The chain is built from TRBV6-5 and TRBJ2-7; the match to TRBD2 covers 10 bases. From germline, CDR1 is MNHEY and CDR2 SVGAGI. Germline trimming cut 0 bases from V and 5 bases from J; bases unmatched to any gene: 16. The CDR3 length is 19 residues. This CDR3 is CASSYSFWLAGEVRHEQYF. The CDR3 bases are TGTGCCAGCAGTTACTCGTTTTGGCTAGCGGGGGAAGTTCGCCACGAGCAGTACTTC.

The rearrangement joins TRBV4-2 to TRBJ2-1; D may be TRBD2 (5 bases). Germline loops: CDR1 LGHNA, CDR2 YNFKEQ. With 5 bases removed from V and 8 bases from J, the gap between germline ends came to 13 bases. CDR3 length: 13 residues. CDR3 DNA sequence: TGTGCCAGCAGCTACCGGGGTGGGGATGAGCAGTTCTTC. Translated, it gives CASSYRGGDEQFF.

This clonotype appeared many times. The chain joins TRBV29-1 to TRBJ2-7; D perhaps matches TRBD2 (7 bases). The CDR3 contains 15 residues. The ends were cut back, 6 bases at V and 3 bases at J, with 21 bases in the middle. Germline V gives CDR1 SQVTM, CDR2 ANQGSEA. CDR3 in DNA: TGCAGCGTGAGGGGGTCTAGCGGAGGTATCTACGAGCAGTACTTC. This codes for CSVRGSSGGIYEQYF.

The chain uses TRBV4-3 and TRBJ1-3; D is unclear. Looked up from germline, CDR1 is LGHNA and CDR2 is YSLEER. Trimming took 0 bases from V and 2 from J, leaving 11 bases between them. The CDR3 contains 16 residues. In nucleotides, the CDR3 is TGCGCCAGCAGCCAAGAGTCCTCTACACCTGGAAACACCATATATTTT. Translated: CASSQESSTPGNTIYF.

This clonotype was detected only a few times. The chain combines TRBV7-6 with TRBJ1-5; TRBD1 matches at 7 bases. From germline, CDR1 is SGHVS and CDR2 FNYEAQ. The CDR3 runs 16 residues. Trimming took 5 bases from V and 5 from J; bases not matched to a gene: 12. DNA for the CDR3: TGTGCCAGCAGCGAGAAAGACAGGGTGGGGGATCAGCCCCAGCATTTT. It specifies CASSEKDRVGDQPQHF.

A few counts support this clonotype. This chain uses TRBV7-2 with TRBJ2-3; TRBD2 matches 11 bases. This CDR3 region has 17 residues. Germline CDR1 is SGHTA and CDR2 is FQGNSA. V dropped 1 base and J dropped 2; count of bases not matched to a gene: 5. CDR3 in DNA: TGTGCCAGCAGCTTAGTCGGGACTAGCGGATTCACAGATACGCAGTATTTT. It yields the protein CASSLVGTSGFTDTQYF. Based on the CDR3 plus reference TRBV7-2 and TRBJ2-3, the full variable domain is GAGVSQSPSNKVTEKGKDVELRCDPISGHTALYWYRQSLGQGLEFLIYFQGNSAPDKSGLPSDRFSAERTGGSVSTLTIQRTQQEDSAVYLCASSLVGTSGFTDTQYFGPGTRLTVL.

This clonotype was counted a few times. The CDR3 region is CASSLGTDQPQHF. CDR3 coding DNA: TGTGCCAGCAGCTTAGGGACCGATCAGCCCCAGCATTTT. The chain combines TRBV7-9 with TRBJ1-5; D is uncertain. The CDR3 has 13 residues. Germline V gene data show CDR1 as SEHNR and CDR2 as FQNEAQ (reference sequence). Between the trimmed V and J ends, which lost 1 base and 5 bases, there was a span of 6 bases.

Worth noting for this clonotype: Mismatch with germline at one junction end may stem from a read error. The gene calls are TRBV12-3 or TRBV12-4 and TRBJ1-6; D may be TRBD1 (6 bases). The CDR3 contains 14 residues. CDR3 residues: CASSPLDRNSPPHF. The CDR3 nucleotides read TGTGCCAGCAGTCCGTTGGACAGAAATTCACCCCCCCACTTT.

In its sample, this clonotype was seen a few times. The rearrangement uses TRBV6-2 or TRBV6-3 and TRBJ2-5, with TRBD2 as a possible D gene (6 bases). This CDR3 is 13 amino acids long. Germline V lookup: CDR1 MNHEY, CDR2 SVGEGT. V was shortened by 6 bases and J by 0 bases, with 8 bases between the two germline ends. The CDR3, as DNA: TGTGCCAGCAGGGGGGGACACCAAGAGACCCAGTACTTC. Translated: CASRGGHQETQYF.

This clonotype was seen only once. V and J are TRBV5-4 and TRBJ2-3; D is undetermined. The ends were cut back, 3 bases at V and 4 bases at J, with 12 bases in the middle. CDR3 length equals 14 residues. CDR1 SGHNT and CDR2 YYREEE come from the germline V gene (reference sequence). The CDR3 here is CASSSKWVADTQYF. The CDR3 DNA sequence: TGTGCCAGCAGCTCGAAGTGGGTGGCAGATACGCAGTATTTT.

The V call is TRBV5-1, the J call TRBJ1-2; TRBD1 agrees at 8 bases. V was pared by 4 bases and J by 8 bases, with 4 bases of the junction left unmatched. Germline CDR1 SGHRS, CDR2 YFSETQ. The CDR3 covers 12 residues. This CDR3 reads CASSIDRGGYTF. CDR3 bases: TGCGCCAGCAGCATAGACAGGGGCGGCTACACCTTC.

This clonotype was observed a few times. The genes are TRBV5-1 and TRBJ1-2; the D is unclear. CDR1 and CDR2 (germline): SGHRS, YFSETQ. The CDR3 length is 17 residues. Trimming removed 4 bases from V and 1 base from J, with 20 bases in between. This chain's CDR3 is CASSQRPDGFINYGYTF. In DNA, the CDR3 is TGCGCCAGCAGCCAAAGACCGGACGGGTTCATTAACTATGGCTACACCTTC.

This clonotype was picked up a small number of times. CDR3 in amino acids: CSVSRQDTEAFF. The CDR3 DNA sequence: TGCAGCGTATCTCGACAGGACACTGAAGCTTTCTTT. The V call is TRBV29-1, the J call TRBJ1-1, with D tentatively TRBD1 (6 bases). The CDR3 has 12 residues. Deletions cut 6 bases from V and 3 bases from J, with 11 bases between. Germline CDR1 is SQVTM and CDR2 is ANQGSEA.

The chain employs TRBV7-2 and TRBJ2-1, with a possible D match to TRBD1 (6 bases). Germline assignment: CDR1 SGHTA and CDR2 FQGNSA. Trimming left V 2 bases short and J 2 bases short, with 10 bases between. CDR3 length equals 15 residues. CDR3 sequence: CASSLLGHPYNEQFF. For the CDR3, the DNA is TGTGCCAGCAGCTTACTGGGACACCCCTACAATGAGCAGTTCTTC.

The chain joins TRBV7-3 to TRBJ2-6; D gene unclear. Trimming removed 1 base at V and 4 bases at J, with 11 bases between. Germline values: CDR1 SGHTA, CDR2 FQGTGA. The CDR3 runs to 16 residues. The CDR3 coding sequence is TGTGCCAGCAGCTTAATGTCAAGGGTAGGGGCCAACGTCCTGACTTTC. Protein sequence: CASSLMSRVGANVLTF. Combining the CDR3 with reference TRBV7-3 and TRBJ2-6 gives the whole variable domain GAGVSQTPSNKVTEKGKYVELRCDPISGHTALYWYRQSLGQGPEFLIYFQGTGAADDSGLPNDRFFAVRPEGSVSTLKIQRTERGDSAVYLCASSLMSRVGANVLTFGAGSRLTVL.

The chain joins TRBV5-1 to TRBJ2-3, with a tentative D call TRBD2 (6 bases). V lost 0 bases, J lost 1 base, and 18 bases lay in between. This CDR3 is 18 amino acids long. Germline lookup yields CDR1 SGHRS and CDR2 YFSETQ. CDR3 nucleotide sequence: TGCGCCAGCAGCTTGGACGGAACCAGCGGGTGGGGCACAGATACGCAGTATTTT. Translation gives CASSLDGTSGWGTDTQYF.

The chain has TRBV6-2 or TRBV6-3 and TRBJ2-1; no firm D call. This CDR3 spans 16 amino acids. Trimming removed 0 bases at V and 4 bases at J, with 13 bases between. Germline V gene data show CDR1 as MNHEY and CDR2 as SVGEGT. CDR3 sequence (DNA): TGTGCCAGCAGTTACTCGAGCCCCACAGTTTACAATGAGCAGTTCTTC. This codes for CASSYSSPTVYNEQFF.

This clonotype has only one observation. Mismatch with germline at one junction end may stem from a read error. This chain links TRBV29-1 with TRBJ2-7; D is perhaps TRBD2 (6 bases). Germline V gives CDR1 SQVTM, CDR2 ANQGSEA. There are 13 residues in the CDR3. The chain's CDR3 is CSVGRDSTYGQYF. The CDR3 DNA sequence: TGCAGCGTTGGCCGGGACTCCACCTACGGGCAGTACTTC.

This clonotype was observed at least ten times. In DNA form, the CDR3 reads TGCGCCAGCAGCGGTACCGGGACAGTCTACGAGCAGTACTTC. Residues: CASSGTGTVYEQYF. This chain connects TRBV5-1 to TRBJ2-7; 7 bases agree with TRBD1. The CDR3 loop spans 14 amino acids. Trimming took 4 bases from V and 3 from J; bases not matched to a gene: 7. Germline loops: CDR1 SGHRS, CDR2 YFSETQ.

V is TRBV20-1 and J is TRBJ2-3; D is possibly TRBD1 (5 bases). CDR3 length equals 15 residues. V gave up 0 bases and J gave up 5 bases, with 15 bases separating them. Germline V CDR1 and CDR2: DFQATT, SNEGSKA (reference sequence). The DNA of the CDR3 is TGCAGTGCTAGAGATCGGGCAGGGTACGGAGATACGCAGTATTTT. Amino acids: CSARDRAGYGDTQYF.

This chain connects TRBV10-3 to TRBJ1-2; 8 nucleotides match TRBD1. With V trimmed by 4 bases and J by 8 bases, 3 bases remained unmatched. From germline, CDR1 is ENHRY and CDR2 SYGVKD. This CDR3 has 12 amino acids. The CDR3 reads CAISAQGGGYTF. In nucleotides, the CDR3 is TGTGCCATCAGTGCACAGGGGGGAGGCTACACCTTC.

This sequence joins TRBV20-1 and TRBJ2-1; tentatively, D is TRBD2 (5 bases). The V gene's germline CDR1 is DFQATT and CDR2 SNEGSKA (reference sequence). Deletions cut 3 bases from V and 8 bases from J, with 14 bases between. This CDR3 is 13 amino acids long. This CDR3 is CSASREQMDEQFF. As DNA, the CDR3 is TGCAGTGCTAGCCGGGAACAGATGGATGAGCAGTTCTTC.

This clonotype was counted many times. This rearrangement joins TRBV4-3 to TRBJ2-3, with unresolved D. The germline V gene encodes CDR1 LGHNA and CDR2 YSLEER. The V gene lost 4 bases and the J gene lost 0 bases, with 14 bases spanning the gap. The length of the CDR3 is 16 residues. This chain's CDR3 is CASSRYSSPSTDTQYF. For the CDR3, the DNA is TGCGCCAGCAGCCGATATAGCAGCCCCAGCACAGATACGCAGTATTTT.

The V and J genes are TRBV6-1 and TRBJ2-3, with TRBD2 matching over 8 bases. Trimming cost V 1 base and J 3 bases; bases outside gene matches: 6. This CDR3 comprises 16 residues. In germline, CDR1 is MNHNS, CDR2 SASEGT. The CDR3 nucleotides are TGTGCCAGCAGTGAAGTTTCCGGGGGGGTAACAGATACGCAGTATTTT. It translates to CASSEVSGGVTDTQYF.

CDR3 nucleotides: TGTGCCAGCAGCACCAGGGGCGGGGAGACCCAGTACTTC. It codes for CASSTRGGETQYF. The V and J genes are TRBV7-3 and TRBJ2-5; a possible D gene is TRBD1 (6 bases). The germline V and J ends were trimmed by 5 bases and 5 bases, with 12 bases remaining between them. CDR1 is SGHTA, CDR2 FQGTGA, per germline. This CDR3 has 13 amino acids. The complete variable domain, with remaining parts taken from reference TRBV7-3 and TRBJ2-5, reads GAGVSQTPSNKVTEKGKYVELRCDPISGHTALYWYRQSLGQGPEFLIYFQGTGAADDSGLPNDRFFAVRPEGSVSTLKIQRTERGDSAVYLCASSTRGGETQYFGPGTRLLVL.

This clonotype was recorded a few times. The chain uses TRBV2 and TRBJ1-5; a weak D match, TRBD1 (6 bases). The germline V gene has CDR1 SNHLY and CDR2 FYNNEI. The CDR3 has 14 amino acids. V gave up 5 bases and J gave up 4 bases, with 12 bases separating them. The CDR3 region is CASSTGGGNQPQHF. DNA of the CDR3: TGTGCCAGCAGTACCGGGGGCGGGAATCAGCCCCAGCATTTT.

V gene TRBV6-1 combines with J gene TRBJ2-2, with D perhaps matching TRBD2 (5 bases). The V end was cut by 7 bases, the J end by 7 bases, with 22 bases between. The CDR3 sequence is 16 residues long. Germline V CDR1 and CDR2: MNHNS, SASEGT. The CDR3 protein is CASKGLAGVENGELFF. The CDR3, as DNA: TGTGCCAGCAAGGGCCTAGCCGGGGTTGAGAACGGGGAGCTGTTTTTT.

This chain links TRBV6-2 or TRBV6-3 with TRBJ2-2; 9 nucleotides agree with TRBD2. This CDR3 spans 18 amino acids. The J segment lost 1 base and the V segment lost 5 bases, leaving 11 bases of the junction unmatched. Germline loops: CDR1 MNHEY, CDR2 SVGEGT. DNA for the CDR3: TGTGCCAGCAGTCACCGGGGTCTAGCGGGACGGAACACCGGGGAGCTGTTTTTT. This translates into CASSHRGLAGRNTGELFF.

About this clonotype itself: Possible read error: a much larger clone is one base away. The V call is TRBV7-6, the J call TRBJ2-3; possible D gene TRBD1, 6 bases. CDR3 length: 13 amino acids. V lost 7 bases and J 4 bases, leaving 12 bases between the germline ends. Germline V CDR1 and CDR2: SGHVS, FNYEAQ. CDR3 bases: TGTGCCAGCATGGGGGCGGGTGCAGATACGCAGTATTTT. It specifies CASMGAGADTQYF.

The chain recombines TRBV7-9 with TRBJ2-1, with 9 bases matching TRBD2. This CDR3 has 18 residues. Unmatched junction bases numbered 9, after V lost 0 bases and J lost 3 bases. The germline V gene encodes CDR1 SEHNR and CDR2 FQNEAQ (reference sequence). In DNA, the CDR3 is TGTGCCAGCAGCTTAGCAATTTTGACTAGCGGAGTCTACAATGAGCAGTTCTTC. Translated: CASSLAILTSGVYNEQFF.